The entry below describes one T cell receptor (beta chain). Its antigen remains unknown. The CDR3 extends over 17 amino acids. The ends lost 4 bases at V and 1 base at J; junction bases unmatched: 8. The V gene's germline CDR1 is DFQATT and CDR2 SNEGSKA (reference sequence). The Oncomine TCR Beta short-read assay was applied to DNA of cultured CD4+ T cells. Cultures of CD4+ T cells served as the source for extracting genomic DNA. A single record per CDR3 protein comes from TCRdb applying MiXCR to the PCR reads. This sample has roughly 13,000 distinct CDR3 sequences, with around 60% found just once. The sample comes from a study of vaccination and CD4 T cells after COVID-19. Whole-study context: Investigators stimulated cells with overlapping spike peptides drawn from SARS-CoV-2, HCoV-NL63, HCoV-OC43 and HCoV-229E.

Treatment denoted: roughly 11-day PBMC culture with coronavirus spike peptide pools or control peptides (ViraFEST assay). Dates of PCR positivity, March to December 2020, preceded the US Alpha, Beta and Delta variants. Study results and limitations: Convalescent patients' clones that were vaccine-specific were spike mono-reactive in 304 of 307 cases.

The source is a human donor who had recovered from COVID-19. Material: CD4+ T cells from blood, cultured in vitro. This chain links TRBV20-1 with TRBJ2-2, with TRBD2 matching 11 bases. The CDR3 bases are TGCAGTGCTAAGGGGACTAGCGGATATTGGAACACCGGGGAGCTGTTTTTT. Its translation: CSAKGTSGYWNTGELFF.